This T cell receptor beta chain originates from a study of blood T cell repertoires in COVID-19 (TCRdb year 2020). About the study as a whole: Samples covering the acute and convalescent phases of COVID-19 were provided by collaborators in the United States, Italy and Spain. Samples were obtained from the ongoing ImmuneRACE study (first 160 participants) and from some 1,300 subjects provided by 6 global collaborators. The material from the prospective study consisted of cDNA or gDNA derived from T cells, B-cell-depleted T cells, or PBMCs. Deeply sampled blood TCRbeta repertoires from subjects exposed to, actively infected with, or recovered from COVID-19 were included in the dataset. The sample metadata nearly always contained a de-identified subject ID, COVID-19 status, age in years and sex. The repertoires were made available in a free public database intended to serve as a resource for research on the immune response to SARS-CoV-2. Where HLA class I and class II types were available, the types were taken from metadata supplied by the sample provider, not from assay-based typing. The paper's findings and limits, for the study overall: How much clinical and demographic metadata was included differed by source and by participant, and the metadata was provided uncurated.

Each collaborating institution followed its own protocols to collect whole blood in K2EDTA tubes. For TCRbeta analysis, collaborators shipped samples as frozen whole blood, isolated PBMCs, or DNA extracted from either of those sample types. As regards this clone: Its antigen specificity is not known. Base qualities were left out, and no much larger clone turns up one base away.

TCRbeta CDR3 regions were amplified from genomic DNA using the immunoSEQ Assay, a bias-controlled multiplex PCR. Concerning the study's data processing: Within the assay, amplification of reference gene primers was used to estimate how many nucleated cells each sample contained. Sequence reads were collapsed and filtered to measure the absolute abundance of every unique TCRbeta CDR3 rearrangement. For each sample, productive Simpson clonality was calculated as the square root of Simpson's diversity index across productive rearrangements. TCRdb re-hosts the immuneACCESS table, in-frame sequences only. Its copies lack some clones; in the studies checked, an unresolved V gene accounts for under half of them, and the cause for the rest is not known. V and J calls and clone size are copied from that table; D and trimming were computed from the DNA. The sample table contains 200,000 to 300,000 clones; only one count was recorded for 80% to 90% of them. The ten largest account for 4% of the sample.

There are 15 amino acids in the CDR3, from cysteine to phenylalanine inclusive. Kept here is only the CDR3 DNA, which spans 45 bases and is read in frame from base 1. Compared with germline, V lacks 4 bases and J lacks 3 bases; bases without a gene match: 7. Reading the germline V gene (reference sequence) gives CDR1 SGHNT and CDR2 YYREEE. Sequenced input: peripheral blood. The source is a man aged 50 or older with acute or convalescent COVID-19. This chain joins TRBV5-4 to TRBJ1-2, and TRBD1 matches 9 of the central bases. The bases read TGTGCCAGCAGCCCGGGACAGGGAAGGGACTATGGCTACACCTTC. This sequence encodes CASSPGQGRDYGYTF.